This TCR beta chain is from a study of T cell responses to AZD1222 COVID-19 vaccine. General study findings and limits: The donors showed a predominance of white British ancestry and of females, with possible underestimation of clonal diversity.

Comments on this clone: Its target is not known.

The table came from immunoSEQ multiplex PCR; TCRdb's copy has only in-frame clones and leaves some out. The sample lists roughly 130,000 clones; 88% were seen once. With 1 base clipped from V and 1 base from J, the junction kept 6 bases outside the gene matches. The CDR3 has 16 amino acids. CDR1 is SGHRS, CDR2 YFSETQ, per germline. This specimen consisted of peripheral blood, obtained on day 0 of AZD1222 vaccination. The source of this sequence is an adult in good health. This chain links TRBV5-1 with TRBJ2-3; 7 nucleotides match TRBD1. In nucleotides, the CDR3 is TGCGCCAGCAGCTTGCCGACAGGGCTCGGCACAGATACGCAGTATTTT. This translates into CASSLPTGLGTDTQYF.